The 25 T cell receptor beta chains below were found in one sample sequenced in a study of shared clonotypes between healthy human individuals. Assay: immunoSEQ multiplex PCR; the TCRdb copy retains only in-frame clones and omits some. This sample has 2 million to 2.5 million clones, with roughly 90% found just once. Sequencing input: naive CD4+ T cells from PBMCs. Subset here: CD45RA+ positively selected. Source of these receptors: a man aged 18 to 35 in good health. Some clones in this sample may be carry-over from other donors' samples.

The J gene is TRBJ2-3, the V gene TRBV7-3; D unclear. V was trimmed by 5 bases and J by 4 bases, leaving 7 bases between them. CDR3 length equals 12 residues. From germline, CDR1 is SGHTA and CDR2 FQGTGA. CDR3 loop: CASSTPADTQYF. The CDR3 bases are TGTGCCAGCAGCACTCCGGCAGATACGCAGTATTTT.

This chain uses TRBV6-5 with TRBJ2-7, with a tentative D call TRBD1 (5 bases). Germline CDR1 reads MNHEY; CDR2 reads SVGAGI. The CDR3 covers 15 residues. The V and J ends lost 2 bases and 4 bases respectively, with 15 bases between them. The CDR3 bases are TGTGCCAGCAGTTACCCAACTCAGGGTGTGTACGAGCAGTACTTC. Translated: CASSYPTQGVYEQYF.

V and J are TRBV29-1 and TRBJ2-2; D may match TRBD1 or TRBD2 (5 bases each). Germline V gives CDR1 SQVTM, CDR2 ANQGSEA. CDR3 length equals 14 residues. Deletions cut 3 bases from V and 8 bases from J, with 16 bases between. The CDR3 loop reads CSVDFVGAPGELFF. The CDR3 DNA is TGCAGCGTTGATTTCGTCGGGGCTCCGGGGGAGCTGTTTTTT.

The chain links TRBV10-1 to TRBJ2-2; tentatively, D is TRBD1 (6 bases). The CDR3 is 14 amino acids. V gave up 3 bases and J gave up 5 bases, with 10 bases separating them. CDR1 and CDR2 from the germline V gene are WNHNN and SYGVQD (reference sequence). CDR3 sequence (DNA): TGCGCCAGCAGTGACGGACAGTATACCGGGGAGCTGTTTTTT. It yields the protein CASSDGQYTGELFF.

The CDR3 region has the DNA TGTGCCTGGGCACTAGCGGGAGGGCCGACGGGGGGAGAGACCCAGTACTTC. This translates into CAWALAGGPTGGETQYF. This chain uses TRBV30 with TRBJ2-5; 13 bases are a match to TRBD2. The length of the CDR3 is 17 residues. V lost 5 bases to trimming and J lost 4 bases; unmatched junction nucleotides: 13. Germline-derived CDR1 and CDR2 are GTSNPN and SVGIG (reference sequence).

As regards this clone: Other DNA sequences in the same sample also yield this CDR3. The chain carries TRBV9 and TRBJ2-5; D is possibly TRBD1 (5 bases). Trimming left V 0 bases short and J 2 bases short, with 8 bases between. CDR1 is SGDLS and CDR2 is YYNGEE in the germline V gene. This CDR3 comprises 14 residues. CDR3 protein: CASSVGQIQETQYF. CDR3 sequence (DNA): TGTGCCAGCAGCGTAGGACAGATACAAGAGACCCAGTACTTC.

The chain combines TRBV29-1 with TRBJ1-1, with D possibly TRBD1 on 6 matching bases. The germline V gene encodes CDR1 SQVTM and CDR2 ANQGSEA. V lost 5 bases and J lost 3, with 19 bases in between. The CDR3 consists of 15 residues. The CDR3, as DNA: TGCAGCGTTTCCTTAAGGGGGGCGATGGACACTGAAGCTTTCTTT. This translates into CSVSLRGAMDTEAFF.

This clone came up once. J is TRBJ2-2 and V is TRBV18; D remains ambiguous. The V and J ends lost 10 bases and 0 bases respectively, with 18 bases between them. Germline values: CDR1 KGHSH, CDR2 LQKENI. CDR3 length: 16 residues. CDR3 sequence reads: CATATSILSNTGELFF. In DNA form, the CDR3 reads TGTGCCACGGCGACGTCTATCCTCTCGAACACCGGGGAGCTGTTTTTT.

CDR3 nucleotides: TGTGCCAGCAGTTTACCCGGGTCGAGGCAGTACTTC. Translating gives CASSLPGSRQYF. The chain employs TRBV28 and TRBJ2-7; no clear D gene. With 2 bases removed from V and 9 bases from J, the gap between germline ends came to 11 bases. This CDR3 spans 12 amino acids. Germline loops: CDR1 MDHEN, CDR2 SYDVKM.

The chain links TRBV2 to TRBJ2-5; TRBD2 is a possible D gene (6 bases). The CDR3 is 14 residues long. Trimming took off 6 bases at V and 4 bases at J, with 15 bases between the two ends. The germline CDR1 and CDR2 sequences are SNHLY and FYNNEI. CDR3 sequence: CASRPGTGGETQYF. DNA for the CDR3: TGTGCCAGCAGACCCGGGACCGGGGGAGAGACCCAGTACTTC.

The genes are TRBV2 and TRBJ1-3; D might be TRBD1 (6 bases). This CDR3 is 15 amino acids long. CDR1 is SNHLY, CDR2 FYNNEI, per germline. Trimming took off 4 bases at V and 2 bases at J, with 12 bases between the two ends. The CDR3 DNA is TGTGCCAGCAGTGTCGGCAGGGGAACTGGAAACACCATATATTTT. Residues: CASSVGRGTGNTIYF.

This chain's CDR3 is CASSQGWDRGFDEQYF. CDR3 coding DNA: TGCGCCAGCAGCCAAGGGTGGGACAGGGGTTTCGACGAGCAGTACTTC. The chain is built from TRBV4-1 and TRBJ2-7; 10 bases map to TRBD1. The CDR3 extends over 16 amino acids. The germline CDR1 and CDR2 sequences are MGHRA and YSYEKL. Trimming at V came to 1 base and at J to 5 bases, leaving 8 bases not matched to a gene.

This clone was detected only a few times. This same CDR3 is encoded by further DNA sequences in the sample. The J gene is TRBJ2-3, the V gene TRBV18; D gene ambiguous. The germline V gene has CDR1 KGHSH and CDR2 LQKENI. Trimming left V 3 bases short and J 2 bases short, with 3 bases between. The CDR3 spans 12 residues. The CDR3 DNA follows: TGTGCCAGCTCACCTTCCACAGATACGCAGTATTTT. This codes for CASSPSTDTQYF.

With regard to this clone: The identical CDR3 is also encoded by other nucleotide sequences in the sample. V and J are TRBV19 and TRBJ2-2; no clear D gene. Looked up from germline, CDR1 is LNHDA and CDR2 is SQIVND (reference sequence). Trimming removed 3 bases from V and 5 bases from J, with 7 bases in between. This CDR3 spans 13 amino acids. CDR3 sequence reads: CASSIIRTGELFF. CDR3 in DNA: TGTGCCAGTAGTATCATACGAACCGGGGAGCTGTTTTTT.

The sample holds a few counts of this clone. The same CDR3 can be traced to other DNA sequences in this sample. The chain carries TRBV30 and TRBJ2-2, with D uncertain. The CDR3 is 13 amino acids. The germline gives CDR1 GTSNPN, CDR2 SVGIG (reference sequence). The ends were cut back, 2 bases at V and 3 bases at J, with 7 bases in the middle. In DNA form, the CDR3 reads TGTGCCTGGAGTCGACGAGACACCGGGGAGCTGTTTTTT. Its translation is CAWSRRDTGELFF. Using reference TRBV30 and TRBJ2-2 for the parts outside the CDR3, the full variable domain is SQTIHQWPATLVQPVGSPLSLECTVEGTSNPNLYWYRQAAGRGLQLLFYSVGIGQISSEVPQNLSASRPQDRQFILSSKKLLLSDSGFYLCAWSRRDTGELFFGEGSRLTVL.

The chain couples TRBV2 to TRBJ1-1; TRBD1 matches at 10 bases. V trimming: 11 bases; J trimming: 4 bases; junction bases outside the gene matches: 7. The CDR3 contains 13 residues. The germline V gene encodes CDR1 SNHLY and CDR2 FYNNEI. The CDR3: CAGDRGGGTEAFF. The CDR3, as DNA: TGTGCCGGGGACAGGGGAGGTGGCACTGAAGCTTTCTTT. Full variable domain (remainder filled in from reference TRBV2 and TRBJ1-1): EPEVTQTPSHQVTQMGQEVILRCVPISNHLYFYWYRQILGQKVEFLVSFYNNEISEKSEIFDDQFSVERPDGSNFTLKIRSTKLEDSAMYFCAGDRGGGTEAFFGQGTRLTVV.

This clone appeared once. The chain is built from TRBV2 and TRBJ2-3; D is possibly TRBD2 (6 bases). The germline V gene encodes CDR1 SNHLY and CDR2 FYNNEI. Trimming took 2 bases from V and 4 from J, leaving 7 bases between them. CDR3 length: 13 residues. Here the CDR3 DNA reads TGTGCCAGCAGTGAATCGGGGGCAGATACGCAGTATTTT. The encoded protein is CASSESGADTQYF.

The chain joins TRBV2 to TRBJ2-5, with TRBD2 matching over 8 bases. The V and J ends lost 6 bases and 5 bases, in that order; junction bases with no gene match: 2. The CDR3 is 12 residues long. The germline gives CDR1 SNHLY, CDR2 FYNNEI. The chain's CDR3 is CASRRGVETQYF. The DNA for the CDR3 is TGTGCCAGCAGGCGGGGGGTTGAGACCCAGTACTTC.

The chain uses TRBV28 and TRBJ2-7, with D possibly being TRBD2 (5 bases). The V gene lost 9 bases and the J gene lost 10 bases, with 22 bases spanning the gap. The CDR3 is 13 residues long. Germline V gene sequence: CDR1 MDHEN, CDR2 SYDVKM. The CDR3 nucleotides are TGTGCCAGTCGGAGTACGGGAACGGCCACTCAGTACTTC. It codes for CASRSTGTATQYF. Full variable domain (rest looked up from reference TRBV28 and TRBJ2-7): DVKVTQSSRYLVKRTGEKVFLECVQDMDHENMFWYRQDPGLGLRLIYFSYDVKMKEKGDIPEGYSVSREKKERFSLILESASTNQTSMYLCASRSTGTATQYFGPGTRLTVT.

The V call is TRBV28, the J call TRBJ1-4; D is possibly TRBD1 (5 bases). Per the germline V gene, CDR1 is MDHEN and CDR2 is SYDVKM. Trimming cost V 4 bases and J 2 bases, with 8 bases left between them. The CDR3 is 14 residues long. CDR3 amino acids: CASSWGVTNEKLFF. The DNA for the CDR3 is TGTGCCAGCAGTTGGGGGGTGACTAATGAAAAACTGTTTTTT. Complete variable domain (other parts from reference TRBV28 and TRBJ1-4): DVKVTQSSRYLVKRTGEKVFLECVQDMDHENMFWYRQDPGLGLRLIYFSYDVKMKEKGDIPEGYSVSREKKERFSLILESASTNQTSMYLCASSWGVTNEKLFFGSGTQLSVL.

This chain uses TRBV7-8 with TRBJ1-1, with D perhaps TRBD1 (6 bases). The V end was cut by 2 bases, the J end by 1 base, with 8 bases between. The CDR3 extends over 14 amino acids. Germline CDR1 SGHVS, CDR2 FQNEAQ. CDR3 protein: CASSLRQENTEAFF. The CDR3 nucleotides are TGTGCCAGCAGCTTAAGACAGGAGAACACTGAAGCTTTCTTT.

This clone was counted between two and nine times. The chain is built from TRBV29-1 and TRBJ1-1, with D perhaps matching TRBD1 (6 bases). The V gene lost 6 bases and the J gene lost 0 bases, with 17 bases spanning the gap. Germline V CDR1 and CDR2: SQVTM, ANQGSEA. This CDR3 region has 15 residues. The CDR3 loop reads CSVGGQAQMNTEAFF. CDR3 coding DNA: TGCAGCGTGGGGGGACAAGCCCAAATGAACACTGAAGCTTTCTTT.

V is TRBV7-9 and J is TRBJ1-1, with a tentative D call TRBD1 (5 bases). CDR3 length: 16 amino acids. The germline gives CDR1 SEHNR, CDR2 FQNEAQ (reference sequence). The ends were cut back, 4 bases at V and 4 bases at J, with 19 bases in the middle. The CDR3 DNA reads TGTGCCAGCAGCTACCGACAGTCTCGAGCTATCACTGAAGCTTTCTTT. Translating gives CASSYRQSRAITEAFF.

This chain uses TRBV5-4 with TRBJ2-2, with 8 bases lining up with TRBD2. Trimming took 0 bases from V and 4 from J; bases not matched to a gene: 8. The CDR3 loop spans 17 amino acids. Germline V gene lookup returns CDR1 SGHNT and CDR2 YYREEE (reference sequence). CDR3 DNA: TGTGCCAGCAGCTTGGCGGCGGGGGGCGACGGCACCGGGGAGCTGTTTTTT. It encodes CASSLAAGGDGTGELFF. The full variable domain, with the rest looked up from reference TRBV5-4 and TRBJ2-2, is ETGVTQSPTHLIKTRGQQVTLRCSSQSGHNTVSWYQQALGQGPQFIFQYYREEENGRGNFPPRFSGLQFPNYSSELNVNALELDDSALYLCASSLAAGGDGTGELFFGEGSRLTVL.

This rearrangement joins TRBV30 to TRBJ2-7; 10 bases agree with TRBD1. CDR1 is GTSNPN and CDR2 is SVGIG in the germline V gene (reference sequence). V lost 1 base, J lost 0 bases, and 6 bases stayed unmatched. CDR3 length equals 16 residues. CDR3 in DNA: TGTGCCTGGAGTGCCGGGACAGGGGCGACCTCCTACGAGCAGTACTTC. Translating gives CAWSAGTGATSYEQYF.